This TCR beta chain was sequenced during a study of long-term antiretroviral therapy in people with HIV. The authors ran the immunoSEQ assay, v3.0, at survey level. The repertoire was sequenced with immunoSEQ multiplex PCR; TCRdb's copy has only in-frame clones and lacks some. The sample gives roughly 18,000 clones, around 80% of which show up once; about 8% is in the top ten. Germline V gene lookup returns CDR1 SGHRS and CDR2 YFSETQ. Trimming removed 0 bases at V and 3 bases at J, with 7 bases between. The CDR3 contains 13 residues. To note about this clone: Its cognate antigen is unknown.

Study outcomes and limitations: Clonal populations expanded prior to ART predominated within the repertoire at all time points. Information on adherence, resistance and therapy changes was unavailable.

V usage is TRBV5-1 and J usage is TRBJ2-7, with D possibly matching TRBD2 (5 bases). Sequenced here: unsorted PBMCs, sampled at the start of antiretroviral therapy, before treatment. The TCR originated in a woman between 40 and 50 years old with HIV. The CDR3 reads CASSLVGDYEQYF. Here the CDR3 DNA reads TGCGCCAGCAGCTTGGTCGGGGACTACGAGCAGTACTTC.